A single sample gave rise to the 21 T cell receptor beta chains below, sequenced in a study of CD8 T cells in ankylosing spondylitis. Each CDR3 protein gets one entry after TCRdb re-called the 5' RACE reads with MiXCR. The sample holds hundreds of thousands of distinct CDR3 sequences; around 8% are singletons and the top ten take more than 4.5%. Sequences were obtained from blood, either unsorted or a sorted T cell fraction (not recorded which). The source is a female donor with ankylosing spondylitis or in good health (not recorded which).

This clonotype was detected ten times or more. The V gene is TRBV20-1, the J gene TRBJ2-2; D remains unclear. The CDR3 is 11 amino acids. Trimming left V 7 bases short and J 1 base short, with 4 bases between. Germline V gene data show CDR1 as DFQATT and CDR2 as SNEGSKA (reference sequence). Here the CDR3 DNA reads TGCAGTGTCGGGAACACCGGGGAGCTGTTTTTT. Its protein product is CSVGNTGELFF.

This clonotype showed up many times. The chain employs TRBV12-3 or TRBV12-4 and TRBJ1-5, with D perhaps TRBD1 (5 bases). The CDR3 sequence is 17 residues long. With 9 bases removed from V and 0 bases from J, the gap between germline ends came to 21 bases. CDR3 residues: CASPGGLLDSSNQPQHF. The DNA for the CDR3 is TGTGCCAGTCCCGGGGGGTTACTGGACTCTAGCAATCAGCCCCAGCATTTT.

Comment on this clonotype: Given a much more abundant clone one base away, this may be a read error. V gene TRBV5-5 combines with J gene TRBJ1-4; 7 bases are a match to TRBD1. V lost 1 base, J lost 2 bases, and 5 bases stayed unmatched. Germline CDR1 reads SGHKS; CDR2 reads YYEKEE (reference sequence). CDR3 length: 16 residues. The CDR3 protein is CASSLWAGQTNEKLFF. The CDR3, as DNA: TGTGCCAGCAGCTTGTGGGCGGGACAGACTAATGAAAAACTGTTTTTT. Using reference TRBV5-5 and TRBJ1-4 for the parts outside the CDR3, the full variable domain is DAGVTQSPTHLIKTRGQQVTLRCSPISGHKSVSWYQQVLGQGPQFIFQYYEKEERGRGNFPDRFSARQFPNYSSELNVNALLLGDSALYLCASSLWAGQTNEKLFFGSGTQLSVL.

This clonotype was counted ten times or more. The rearrangement joins TRBV24-1 to TRBJ1-2; 7 nucleotides agree with TRBD1. Losses at the gene ends were 9 bases for V and 7 bases for J; bases not matched to a gene: 10. The CDR3 runs 13 residues. Germline lookup yields CDR1 KGHDR and CDR2 SFDVKD. CDR3 sequence: CATGPRQGSGYTF. CDR3 DNA: TGTGCCACCGGTCCGAGACAGGGCTCTGGCTACACCTTC.

This clonotype was observed at least ten times. The J gene is TRBJ2-7, the V gene TRBV10-2; tentatively, D is TRBD1 (6 bases). The V end was cut by 2 bases, the J end by 2 bases, with 16 bases between. The CDR3 sequence is 16 residues long. Looked up from germline, CDR1 is WSHSY and CDR2 is SAAADI. The CDR3 nucleotides are TGCGCCAGCAGTGAGGGTCGGACAGCGGCACCCTACGAGCAGTACTTC. Translation: CASSEGRTAAPYEQYF.

The table lists this clonotype with a few counts. The chain carries TRBV11-2 and TRBJ2-2; maybe TRBD2 (5 bases). There are 13 residues in the CDR3. Between the trimmed V and J ends, which lost 5 bases and 4 bases, there was a span of 8 bases. Germline CDR1 and CDR2: SGHAT and FQNNGV. The CDR3 reads CASSQAVTGELFF. In DNA form, the CDR3 reads TGTGCCAGCAGCCAAGCGGTCACCGGGGAGCTGTTTTTT.

V and J are TRBV20-1 and TRBJ2-7; 7 bases line up with TRBD2. Germline CDR1 DFQATT, CDR2 SNEGSKA (reference sequence). The CDR3 runs 13 residues. Losses at the gene ends were 0 bases for V and 4 bases for J; bases not matched to a gene: 3. This CDR3 reads CSAREGGMYEQYF. The CDR3 DNA follows: TGCAGTGCTAGAGAGGGGGGGATGTACGAGCAGTACTTC.

With respect to this clonotype: Mismatch with germline at one junction end may stem from a read error. The chain combines TRBV12-3 or TRBV12-4 with TRBJ2-4; 8 bases match TRBD1. This CDR3 is built from 15 residues. The CDR3 reads CASSTTGGAINIQYF. CDR3 DNA: TGTGCCAGCAGTACCACAGGGGGAGCCATAAACATTCAGTACTTC.

The sample holds many counts of this clonotype. The chain links TRBV20-1 to TRBJ1-6; possibly TRBD1 for D (6 bases). From germline, CDR1 is DFQATT and CDR2 SNEGSKA (reference sequence). Trimming left V 4 bases short and J 2 bases short, with 12 bases between. The CDR3 sequence is 15 residues long. The CDR3 DNA is TGCAGTGCTAAAATGACAGGCCCCTATAATTCACCCCTCCACTTT. Protein sequence: CSAKMTGPYNSPLHF.

This clonotype has more than one count but fewer than ten. J is TRBJ1-1 and V is TRBV7-9; 12 bases agree with TRBD1. The V gene's germline CDR1 is SEHNR and CDR2 FQNEAQ (reference sequence). The CDR3 runs 16 residues. J lost 4 bases, V lost 6 bases, and 9 bases had no gene match. The CDR3 coding sequence is TGTGCCAGCAGTGCCGGGACAGGGGGCACGGGCACTGAAGCTTTCTTT. Its protein product is CASSAGTGGTGTEAFF.

This clonotype was seen repeatedly, ten times or more. The chain links TRBV12-3 or TRBV12-4 to TRBJ1-1; D perhaps matches TRBD1 (6 bases). The CDR3 covers 14 residues. V lost 7 bases and J 2 bases, leaving 14 bases between the germline ends. The CDR3 spells CASTPEGVNTEAFF. The CDR3 nucleotides read TGTGCCAGCACCCCGGAGGGGGTTAACACTGAAGCTTTCTTT.

This clonotype was counted ten times or more. The chain recombines TRBV20-1 with TRBJ2-1; TRBD2 aligns across 9 bases. The CDR3 has 15 residues. The ends lost 3 bases at V and 9 bases at J; junction bases unmatched: 12. Germline V gene sequence: CDR1 DFQATT, CDR2 SNEGSKA (reference sequence). The CDR3 region is CSASRAGGFLSEQFF. As DNA, the CDR3 is TGCAGTGCTAGTCGGGCGGGAGGGTTCCTCAGTGAGCAGTTCTTC.

With regard to this clonotype: A much more abundant neighbour one base away suggests this may be a read error. The chain combines TRBV12-3 or TRBV12-4 with TRBJ1-2; TRBD1 agrees at 7 bases. The CDR3 covers 14 residues. The CDR3 loop is CVSSFGTVDYGYTF. The CDR3 DNA reads TGTGTCAGCAGTTTTGGGACAGTAGACTATGGCTACACCTTC.

This clonotype was observed at least ten times. CDR3: CATSDPSERGNEQFF. For the CDR3, the DNA is TGTGCCACCAGTGACCCTAGCGAGAGGGGCAATGAGCAGTTCTTC. V gene TRBV24-1 combines with J gene TRBJ2-1, with D perhaps TRBD2 (6 bases). Between the trimmed V and J ends, which lost 4 bases and 6 bases, there was a span of 15 bases. From germline, CDR1 is KGHDR and CDR2 SFDVKD. This CDR3 has 15 residues.

This clonotype was recorded at least ten times. The chain links TRBV12-3 or TRBV12-4 to TRBJ2-1; 9 bases are shared with TRBD2. The CDR3 has 14 amino acids. The V and J ends lost 6 bases and 9 bases, in that order; junction bases with no gene match: 9. The CDR3 sequence is CASSALGTSTEQFF. CDR3 nucleotides: TGTGCCAGCAGCGCGTTGGGGACTAGCACTGAGCAGTTCTTC.

This clonotype was observed at least ten times. V usage is TRBV7-8 and J usage is TRBJ1-1; D is unclear. The CDR3 runs 14 residues. With 1 base removed from V and 1 base from J, the gap between germline ends came to 7 bases. Germline lookup yields CDR1 SGHVS and CDR2 FQNEAQ. CDR3 coding DNA: TGTGCCAGCAGCTTAGTGGAGGGGAACACTGAAGCTTTCTTT. Its protein product is CASSLVEGNTEAFF.

This clonotype came up many times. The chain recombines TRBV7-3 with TRBJ2-3; TRBD1 aligns across 12 bases. Per germline, CDR1 SGHTA and CDR2 FQGTGA. The CDR3 runs to 16 residues. V lost 5 bases to trimming and J lost 4 bases; unmatched junction nucleotides: 7. Here the CDR3 DNA reads TGTGCCAGCAGCCCAGGTGGGACAGGGGGCGCAGATACGCAGTATTTT. Translating it yields CASSPGGTGGADTQYF.

In this sample, this clonotype turned up many times. The chain joins TRBV12-3 or TRBV12-4 to TRBJ1-2; tentative D call: TRBD1 (5 bases). Trimming cost V 4 bases and J 4 bases, with 13 bases left between them. CDR3 size: 14 residues. The CDR3 DNA follows: TGTGCCAGCAGTTCCCGGTCAGGGTCCTATGGCTACACCTTC. This encodes CASSSRSGSYGYTF.

This clonotype has a count of ten or more. The chain combines TRBV20-1 with TRBJ2-7; no definite D call. V was clipped by 0 bases and J by 5 bases, with 23 bases between them. This CDR3 contains 17 residues. CDR1 and CDR2 from the germline V gene are DFQATT and SNEGSKA (reference sequence). The CDR3: CSARDEQAQRRPNEQYF. The DNA of the CDR3 is TGCAGTGCTAGAGATGAACAAGCGCAGCGCCGTCCTAACGAGCAGTACTTC.

This clonotype appeared many times. The genes are TRBV3-1 and TRBJ2-2; D gene ambiguous. V was clipped by 4 bases and J by 1 base, with 16 bases between them. The CDR3 is 17 amino acids. CDR1 is LGHDT, CDR2 YNNKEL, per germline (reference sequence). CDR3 DNA: TGTGCCAGCAGCCTGGACCGGGCGGTCTTGAACACCGGGGAGCTGTTTTTT. Encoded protein: CASSLDRAVLNTGELFF.

In this sample, this clonotype turned up many times. This chain joins TRBV20-1 and TRBJ2-2; 7 bases fit TRBD2. The length of the CDR3 is 16 residues. Germline CDR1 is DFQATT and CDR2 is SNEGSKA (reference sequence). J lost 3 bases, V lost 4 bases, and 11 bases had no gene match. The CDR3 protein is CSANLPGREYTGELFF. The CDR3 DNA sequence: TGCAGTGCTAACCTTCCTGGGCGGGAGTACACCGGGGAGCTGTTTTTT.